The present TCR beta chain was sequenced within a study of response to subunit inactivated influenza vaccine. Germline CDR1 reads SGHTA; CDR2 reads FQGNSA. V lost 0 bases, J lost 2 bases, and 16 bases lay in between. The CDR3 spans 17 residues. A few counts support this clonotype. One entry per CDR3 protein, called by TCRdb with MiXCR from the RT-PCR reads. Of around 760,000 distinct CDR3 sequences listed, 14% are singletons. This TCR was recovered from a man in his forties or fifties who received an inactivated influenza vaccine. Specimen: PBMCs from blood, collected 14 to 15 days before vaccination. The V gene is TRBV7-2, the J gene TRBJ2-5, with D perhaps matching TRBD2 (5 bases). This CDR3 reads CASSLATASGAQETQYF. CDR3 sequence (DNA): TGTGCCAGCAGCTTAGCCACGGCCAGCGGTGCTCAAGAGACCCAGTACTTC.